The 9 T cell receptor beta chains listed next were all sequenced from one sample in a study of T cells after yellow fever vaccination. TCRdb analysed the 5' RACE reads with MiXCR anew, one entry per CDR3 protein. The sample holds a few hundred thousand distinct CDR3 sequences; around 3.6% are singletons and the top ten take 23%. Sequences were derived from PBMCs, sampled on the day of the yellow fever booster vaccination. These receptors all stem from a man aged 18 to 29 who received the YFV17D yellow fever vaccine.

There are many counts of this clonotype. This chain joins TRBV6-6 and TRBJ2-7; D not certain. V was trimmed by 4 bases and J by 2 bases, leaving 6 bases between them. Germline loops: CDR1 MNHNY, CDR2 SVGAGI (reference sequence). The CDR3 runs 12 residues. This CDR3 reads CASSSTTYEQYF. In DNA form, the CDR3 reads TGTGCCAGCAGTTCCACGACCTACGAGCAGTACTTC.

Ten or more counts support this clonotype. The gene calls are TRBV7-2 and TRBJ2-4; 8 positions match TRBD2. The CDR3 is 18 amino acids. The V gene end was trimmed by 5 bases and the J gene end by 0 bases; junction bases not matched to a gene: 12. Germline-derived CDR1 and CDR2 are SGHTA and FQGNSA. CDR3 sequence: CASSHSGTPKLAKNIQYF. DNA for the CDR3: TGTGCCAGCAGCCATAGCGGGACACCTAAACTAGCCAAAAACATTCAGTACTTC.

This clonotype appeared many times. The chain uses TRBV20-1 and TRBJ2-5; 8 bases are a match to TRBD2. CDR3 length: 15 residues. CDR1 DFQATT and CDR2 SNEGSKA come from the germline V gene (reference sequence). The J segment lost 2 bases and the V segment lost 3 bases, leaving 8 bases of the junction unmatched. The CDR3 protein is CSASLSGGVQETQYF. DNA of the CDR3: TGCAGTGCTAGTCTCAGCGGGGGAGTACAAGAGACCCAGTACTTC.

This clonotype was observed a handful of times. This chain links TRBV19 with TRBJ1-2; D is uncertain. Germline loops: CDR1 LNHDA, CDR2 SQIVND (reference sequence). Trimming removed 5 bases from V and 9 bases from J, with 19 bases in between. CDR3 length: 14 residues. CDR3 amino acids: CASSLLGKSSSYTF. CDR3 sequence (DNA): TGTGCCAGTAGTCTTTTGGGGAAGTCTAGTAGCTACACCTTC.

The J gene is TRBJ2-1, the V gene TRBV7-9; 14 bases are a match to TRBD2. Germline lookup yields CDR1 SEHNR and CDR2 FQNEAQ (reference sequence). The CDR3 totals 19 residues. V lost 4 bases to trimming and J lost 4 bases; unmatched junction nucleotides: 12. CDR3 nucleotides: TGTGCCAGCAGCTCCCTGACAGGGGGGACTAGCGGGGGATACAATGAGCAGTTCTTC. Its protein product is CASSSLTGGTSGGYNEQFF.

The chain links TRBV4-1 to TRBJ2-7, with 7 bases that match TRBD2. This CDR3 region has 15 residues. The germline V gene encodes CDR1 MGHRA and CDR2 YSYEKL. With 2 bases clipped from V and 3 bases from J, the junction kept 7 bases outside the gene matches. CDR3 DNA: TGCGCCAGCAGCCAACGAACCAGCGGGGACTACGAGCAGTACTTC. Protein: CASSQRTSGDYEQYF.

There are a few counts of this clonotype. The chain combines TRBV20-1 with TRBJ2-4; a possible D gene is TRBD1 (5 bases). V lost 0 bases and J lost 0, with 15 bases in between. Germline V gene sequence: CDR1 DFQATT, CDR2 SNEGSKA (reference sequence). The CDR3 has 17 residues. The CDR3 reads CSARDFAGFVAKNIQYF. CDR3 nucleotides: TGCAGTGCTAGAGATTTTGCAGGGTTCGTAGCCAAAAACATTCAGTACTTC.

This clonotype occurred a few times. This sequence joins TRBV6-2 or TRBV6-3 and TRBJ2-1, with D possibly being TRBD2 (5 bases). The CDR3 covers 13 residues. CDR1 and CDR2 from the germline V gene are MNHEY and SVGEGT. Trimming took off 6 bases at V and 7 bases at J, with 13 bases between the two ends. The CDR3 loop reads CASRRSGMNEQFF. CDR3 bases: TGTGCCAGCAGGAGGTCCGGGATGAATGAGCAGTTCTTC.

The V gene is TRBV6-5, the J gene TRBJ1-6, with a tentative D call TRBD1 (5 bases). Germline V gives CDR1 MNHEY, CDR2 SVGAGI. V gave up 2 bases and J gave up 9 bases, with 14 bases separating them. The CDR3 loop spans 15 amino acids. CDR3 in amino acids: CASSYANRRGSPLHF. The CDR3 coding sequence is TGTGCCAGCAGTTACGCTAATCGTAGGGGTTCACCCCTCCACTTT.